These 21 T cell receptor beta chains share one sample of origin, sequenced in a study of T cell responses to AZD1222 COVID-19 vaccine. Repertoires were generated with immunoSEQ multiplex PCR, while TCRdb's copy carries only in-frame clones and drops some. The sample lists 100,000 to 150,000 clones; around 89% were seen once. The source was peripheral blood, collected on day 0 of MenACWY control vaccination. Every receptor here comes from an adult in good health.

The chain's CDR3 is CASSKGRTGTGELFF. DNA for the CDR3: TGTGCCAGCAGCAAGGGGCGGACGGGAACCGGGGAGCTGTTTTTT. The chain is built from TRBV5-4 and TRBJ2-2; either TRBD1 or TRBD2 may supply D (5 bases each). Germline assignment: CDR1 SGHNT and CDR2 YYREEE (reference sequence). The CDR3 spans 15 residues. V was shortened by 4 bases and J by 5 bases, with 15 bases between the two germline ends.

This clone has just one count. The rearrangement links TRBV6-5 to TRBJ2-2; possible D gene TRBD2, 5 bases. CDR1 and CDR2 from the germline V gene are MNHEY and SVGAGI. Trimming removed 3 bases at V and 2 bases at J, with 13 bases between. The CDR3 has 16 residues. The CDR3 DNA sequence: TGTGCCAGCAGTTATGAGTTCCCGGGAAACACCGGGGAGCTGTTTTTT. Protein product: CASSYEFPGNTGELFF.

The V gene is TRBV7-9, the J gene TRBJ1-1; D is possibly TRBD1 (5 bases). Germline V gene sequence: CDR1 SEHNR, CDR2 FQNEAQ (reference sequence). CDR3 size: 15 residues. V lost 0 bases and J lost 1, with 9 bases in between. Written as DNA, the CDR3 is TGTGCCAGCAGCTTAGCGACAGCCGAGAACACTGAAGCTTTCTTT. Translation: CASSLATAENTEAFF.

The chain joins TRBV5-4 to TRBJ1-2, with 7 bases fitting TRBD1. V was clipped by 4 bases and J by 7 bases; unmatched bases: 10. This CDR3 comprises 14 residues. Germline values: CDR1 SGHNT, CDR2 YYREEE (reference sequence). CDR3 residues: CASSPLTGVRGYTF. The CDR3 bases are TGTGCCAGCAGCCCACTAACAGGGGTGCGTGGCTACACCTTC. Supplemented by reference TRBV5-4 and TRBJ1-2, the full variable domain reads ETGVTQSPTHLIKTRGQQVTLRCSSQSGHNTVSWYQQALGQGPQFIFQYYREEENGRGNFPPRFSGLQFPNYSSELNVNALELDDSALYLCASSPLTGVRGYTFGSGTRLTVV.

V gene TRBV7-3 combines with J gene TRBJ2-1, with D possibly being TRBD1 (5 bases). CDR3 length equals 14 residues. CDR1 and CDR2 from the germline V gene are SGHTA and FQGTGA. The V end was cut by 2 bases, the J end by 6 bases, with 11 bases between. CDR3 nucleotide sequence: TGTGCCAGCAGCTTATCAGGGCAACTCAATGAGCAGTTCTTC. Its translation: CASSLSGQLNEQFF.

V gene TRBV6-4 combines with J gene TRBJ2-1; 11 nucleotides align to TRBD2. With V trimmed by 6 bases and J by 6 bases, 10 bases remained unmatched. The CDR3 runs to 16 residues. CDR1 is MRHNA, CDR2 SNTAGT, per germline. The CDR3 DNA reads as TGTGCCAGCAGCGCCCAGACCGGGACTAGCGGCAATGAGCAGTTCTTC. Translated, it gives CASSAQTGTSGNEQFF.

The rearrangement links TRBV4-2 to TRBJ2-7; no definite D call. The length of the CDR3 is 13 residues. CDR1 is LGHNA and CDR2 is YNFKEQ in the germline V gene. Between the trimmed V and J ends, which lost 0 bases and 2 bases, there was a span of 5 bases. The CDR3 protein is CASSQDGPYEQYF. The CDR3 DNA sequence: TGTGCCAGCAGCCAAGATGGGCCCTACGAGCAGTACTTC.

The rearrangement joins TRBV5-4 to TRBJ1-2; TRBD1 is a possible D gene (5 bases). CDR1 and CDR2 from the germline V gene are SGHNT and YYREEE (reference sequence). This CDR3 has 15 amino acids. V was shortened by 4 bases and J by 8 bases, with 21 bases between the two germline ends. The CDR3 is CASSNRGGALAGYTF. The CDR3 nucleotides are TGTGCCAGCAGCAACCGGGGAGGGGCCCTGGCCGGCTACACCTTC.

This clone was found once. CDR3 nucleotide sequence: TGTGCCAGCAGCTCGGGACAGTTAAATTCACCCCTCCACTTT. As protein: CASSSGQLNSPLHF. The V and J genes are TRBV7-8 and TRBJ1-6; 7 bases line up with TRBD1. From germline, CDR1 is SGHVS and CDR2 FQNEAQ. V was pared by 4 bases and J by 7 bases, with 4 bases of the junction left unmatched. CDR3 size: 14 residues.

J is TRBJ1-1 and V is TRBV11-3; no reliable D call. CDR3 length: 15 amino acids. Germline loops: CDR1 SGHNT, CDR2 YENEEA. V lost 0 bases, J lost 2 bases, and 10 bases lay in between. CDR3 sequence: CASSLDLGSNTEAFF. The CDR3 DNA is TGTGCCAGCAGCTTAGATTTAGGAAGTAACACTGAAGCTTTCTTT.

This clone was observed a single time. This chain uses TRBV7-6 with TRBJ1-5; D possibly corresponds to TRBD1 (5 bases). This CDR3 has 15 residues. Germline V gene sequence: CDR1 SGHVS, CDR2 FNYEAQ. Trimming pared 8 bases from V and 2 bases from J, leaving 16 bases between. As DNA, the CDR3 is TGTGCCAGCCGCCCCGGTACGGGGGGCAATCAGCCCCAGCATTTT. It codes for CASRPGTGGNQPQHF.

V is TRBV29-1 and J is TRBJ1-5; the match to TRBD1 covers 8 bases. V lost 4 bases to trimming and J lost 2 bases; unmatched junction nucleotides: 4. This CDR3 region has 14 residues. Germline V gives CDR1 SQVTM, CDR2 ANQGSEA. The chain's CDR3 is CSVGTGGGNQPQHF. The CDR3 nucleotides read TGCAGCGTTGGTACAGGGGGTGGCAATCAGCCCCAGCATTTT.

Only one count was recorded for this clone. CDR3 amino acids: CAISKDRANSGNTIYF. The CDR3 DNA follows: TGTGCCATCAGTAAAGACAGGGCTAACTCTGGAAACACCATATATTTT. The J gene is TRBJ1-3, the V gene TRBV10-3, with TRBD1 matching 7 bases. From germline, CDR1 is ENHRY and CDR2 SYGVKD. The CDR3 runs to 16 residues. V shed 5 bases and J 0 bases; nucleotides not matched to a gene: 7.

The V gene is TRBV5-5, the J gene TRBJ2-7, with unresolved D. Germline V gene data show CDR1 as SGHKS and CDR2 as YYEKEE (reference sequence). This CDR3 has 14 amino acids. Trimming left V 4 bases short and J 2 bases short, with 13 bases between. CDR3 sequence (DNA): TGTGCCAGCAGCACCCAAGGTGGACCCTACGAGCAGTACTTC. Protein product: CASSTQGGPYEQYF.

This chain connects TRBV19 to TRBJ2-7, with 10 bases identical to TRBD2. V lost 0 bases and J lost 0; bases outside the gene matches: 5. From germline, CDR1 is LNHDA and CDR2 SQIVND (reference sequence). This CDR3 contains 17 residues. CDR3 sequence reads: CASSIERTSGSSYEQYF. CDR3 nucleotide sequence: TGTGCCAGTAGTATAGAAAGGACTAGCGGATCCTCCTACGAGCAGTACTTC.

This clone was counted a few times. The chain joins TRBV7-9 to TRBJ2-7, with D possibly TRBD2 on 5 matching bases. Germline V gives CDR1 SEHNR, CDR2 FQNEAQ (reference sequence). This CDR3 spans 13 amino acids. The germline V and J ends were trimmed by 5 bases and 7 bases, with 15 bases remaining between them. The CDR3 loop reads CASSPRSPGEQYF. The CDR3 DNA sequence: TGTGCCAGCAGCCCGAGGTCGCCGGGGGAGCAGTACTTC.

The chain couples TRBV5-1 to TRBJ2-1, with D maybe TRBD1 (5 bases). Germline assignment: CDR1 SGHRS and CDR2 YFSETQ. Trimming left V 2 bases short and J 3 bases short, with 12 bases between. The CDR3 is 15 residues long. The CDR3 DNA follows: TGCGCCAGCAGCTTCGACAGTGGTGTCTACAATGAGCAGTTCTTC. Its protein product is CASSFDSGVYNEQFF.

J is TRBJ1-6 and V is TRBV2; D not resolved. Germline CDR1 and CDR2: SNHLY and FYNNEI. This CDR3 has 18 residues. Trimming removed 1 base from V and 5 bases from J, with 18 bases in between. CDR3 protein: CASSEGIYRKDDNSPLHF. The CDR3 region has the DNA TGTGCCAGCAGTGAAGGGATTTATCGAAAAGATGATAATTCACCCCTCCACTTT.

This chain uses TRBV6-5 with TRBJ2-5, with D possibly TRBD2 on 6 matching bases. CDR3 length: 13 amino acids. Trimming took off 4 bases at V and 4 bases at J, with 10 bases between the two ends. Germline V CDR1 and CDR2: MNHEY, SVGAGI. In DNA form, the CDR3 reads TGTGCCAGCAGTTGGAGGGGCCCAGAGACCCAGTACTTC. Translation gives CASSWRGPETQYF.

The chain combines TRBV10-2 with TRBJ2-4, with TRBD2 as a possible D gene (5 bases). There are 18 residues in the CDR3. Germline-derived CDR1 and CDR2 are WSHSY and SAAADI. V gave up 2 bases and J gave up 1 base, with 18 bases separating them. CDR3 region: CASSEPPGRWMAKNIQYF. As DNA, the CDR3 is TGCGCCAGCAGTGAGCCGCCGGGGAGATGGATGGCCAAAAACATTCAGTACTTC.

The genes are TRBV7-2 and TRBJ2-1; the match to TRBD2 covers 9 bases. V gave up 5 bases and J gave up 5 bases; unmatched junction bases: 7. The CDR3 loop spans 15 amino acids. Germline V gene data show CDR1 as SGHTA and CDR2 as FQGNSA. CDR3 region: CASSQLAGVDNEQFF. The CDR3 DNA is TGTGCCAGCAGCCAACTAGCGGGCGTCGACAATGAGCAGTTCTTC.